Presented here are 10 T cell receptor beta chains from one specimen sequenced in a study of blood T cells in healthy people across ages. Primers used in a second PCR of about 6 to 12 cycles were a sample-barcoded 5' primer and a J-beta primer mix. TCRdb redid the calling of the 5' RACE reads with MiXCR, one entry per CDR3 protein. This table has just over 1 million distinct CDR3 sequences, more than 40% appearing once. The sample consisted of blood. The receptors originated from a woman aged 55-69 years in good health.

The rearrangement uses TRBV2 and TRBJ2-5; 14 bases align to TRBD2. The J segment lost 11 bases and the V segment lost 6 bases, leaving 14 bases of the junction unmatched. CDR3 length equals 16 residues. Germline V CDR1 and CDR2: SNHLY, FYNNEI. CDR3: CASRGTSGSVRNEQYF. CDR3 sequence (DNA): TGTGCCAGCAGAGGGACTAGCGGGAGTGTACGCAATGAGCAGTACTTC. Drawing the rest from reference TRBV2 and TRBJ2-5, the complete variable domain is EPEVTQTPSHQVTQMGQEVILRCVPISNHLYFYWYRQILGQKVEFLVSFYNNEISEKSEIFDDQFSVERPDGSNFTLKIRSTKLEDSAMYFCASRGTSGSVRNEQYFGPGTRLLVL.

This clonotype was recorded a few times. V usage is TRBV2 and J usage is TRBJ2-3; D possibly corresponds to TRBD2 (6 bases). The CDR3 is 15 amino acids. The V gene lost 8 bases and the J gene lost 0 bases, with 15 bases spanning the gap. Germline V gene sequence: CDR1 SNHLY, CDR2 FYNNEI. The CDR3 loop is CASGLGRGSTDTQYF. CDR3 nucleotide sequence: TGTGCCAGCGGGCTCGGTCGGGGGAGCACAGATACGCAGTATTTT.

This clonotype has only a few counts. The chain combines TRBV20-1 with TRBJ2-4, with D possibly TRBD1 on 6 matching bases. The DNA end favors TRBJ2-7, so the J call may be wrong. The CDR3 sequence is 10 residues long. Germline assignment: CDR1 DFQATT and CDR2 SNEGSKA (reference sequence). In nucleotides, the CDR3 is TGCAGTGCCCACAGGGACGAGCAGTACTTC. The encoded protein is CSAHRDEQYF.

Details on this clonotype: At one of its ends the junction is not consistent with the germline gene, which may arise from a read error. The V gene is TRBV10-3, the J gene TRBJ2-7, with a weak D call TRBD2 (5 bases). This CDR3 has 15 residues. CDR1 ENHRY and CDR2 SYGVKD come from the germline V gene. CDR3 bases: TGTGCCATCAGGGCTGATACAGCTAGCTCCGACGAGCAGTACTTC. Residues: CAIRADTASSDEQYF.

The rearrangement joins TRBV29-1 to TRBJ1-1; D ambiguous. Germline assignment: CDR1 SQVTM and CDR2 ANQGSEA. V was shortened by 2 bases and J by 0 bases, with 4 bases between the two germline ends. The CDR3 has 12 amino acids. The CDR3 bases are TGCAGCGTTGAATGGATGAACACTGAAGCTTTCTTT. It is translated as CSVEWMNTEAFF.

This chain links TRBV24-1 with TRBJ1-2; a possible D gene is TRBD1 (5 bases). V dropped 2 bases and J dropped 3 bases, with 9 bases sitting between them. The CDR3 totals 14 residues. In germline, CDR1 is KGHDR, CDR2 SFDVKD. The CDR3 region has the DNA TGTGCCACCAGTGATTACGGGACGGACTATGGCTACACCTTC. The encoded protein is CATSDYGTDYGYTF.

The chain uses TRBV29-1 and TRBJ2-2; 10 bases align to TRBD1. With 4 bases clipped from V and 2 bases from J, the junction kept 10 bases outside the gene matches. Germline lookup yields CDR1 SQVTM and CDR2 ANQGSEA. The CDR3 sequence is 17 residues long. This chain's CDR3 is CSVAIRGTGDNTGELFF. The CDR3 DNA is TGCAGCGTTGCAATCCGTGGGACAGGGGACAACACCGGGGAGCTGTTTTTT.

This clonotype has only a few counts. The CDR3 protein is CASSRDLRGEQFF. The CDR3 DNA sequence: TGTGCCAGCAGCCGGGACCTCCGAGGCGAGCAGTTCTTC. V is TRBV7-3 and J is TRBJ2-1, with D tentatively TRBD1 or TRBD2 (5 bases each). V lost 5 bases, J lost 10 bases, and 15 bases lay in between. This CDR3 is 13 amino acids long. Per the germline V gene, CDR1 is SGHTA and CDR2 is FQGTGA.

There are a few counts of this clonotype. The chain combines TRBV5-6 with TRBJ2-3; D is tentatively TRBD1 or TRBD2 (5 bases each). CDR3 length: 15 amino acids. V lost 3 bases and J 0 bases, leaving 11 bases between the germline ends. CDR1 is SGHDT, CDR2 YYEEEE, per germline. As DNA, the CDR3 is TGTGCCAGCAGCTCCGGGACGTCAAGCACAGATACGCAGTATTTT. Protein product: CASSSGTSSTDTQYF.

The chain links TRBV5-1 to TRBJ2-3; D not resolved. Trimming pared 2 bases from V and 3 bases from J, leaving 13 bases between. CDR1 is SGHRS, CDR2 YFSETQ, per germline. The CDR3 spans 15 residues. The CDR3 DNA is TGCGCCAGCAGCTTTGTGGGCGGCGAGACAGATACGCAGTATTTT. Translation gives CASSFVGGETDTQYF.